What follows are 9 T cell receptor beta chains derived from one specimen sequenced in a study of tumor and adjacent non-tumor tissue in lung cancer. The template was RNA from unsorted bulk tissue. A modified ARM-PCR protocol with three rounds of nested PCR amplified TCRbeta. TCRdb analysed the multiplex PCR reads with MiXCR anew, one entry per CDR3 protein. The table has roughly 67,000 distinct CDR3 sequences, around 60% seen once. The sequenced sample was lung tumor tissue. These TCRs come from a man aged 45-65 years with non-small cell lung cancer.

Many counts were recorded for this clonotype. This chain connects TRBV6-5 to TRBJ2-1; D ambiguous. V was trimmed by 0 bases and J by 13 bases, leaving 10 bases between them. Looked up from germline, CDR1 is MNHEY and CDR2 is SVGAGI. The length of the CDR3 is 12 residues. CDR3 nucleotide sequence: TGTGCCAGCAGTTACTCTGGTAAACCTCAGTTCTTC. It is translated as CASSYSGKPQFF.

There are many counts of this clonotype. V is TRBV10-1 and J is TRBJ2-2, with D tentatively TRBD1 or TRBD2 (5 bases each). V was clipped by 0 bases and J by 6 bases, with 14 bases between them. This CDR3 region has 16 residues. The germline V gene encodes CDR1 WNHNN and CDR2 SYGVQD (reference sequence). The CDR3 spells CASSESGRERAGELFF. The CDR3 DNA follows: TGCGCCAGCAGTGAGTCTGGCAGGGAGAGGGCCGGGGAGCTGTTTTTT.

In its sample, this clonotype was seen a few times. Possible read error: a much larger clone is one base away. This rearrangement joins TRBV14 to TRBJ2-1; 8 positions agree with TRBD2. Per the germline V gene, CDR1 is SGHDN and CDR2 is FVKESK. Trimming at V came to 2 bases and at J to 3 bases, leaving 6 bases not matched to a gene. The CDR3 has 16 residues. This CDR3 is CASSQSGSGLYNEQFF. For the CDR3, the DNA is TGTGCCAGCAGCCAAAGCGGGAGCGGGCTCTACAATGAGCAGTTCTTC.

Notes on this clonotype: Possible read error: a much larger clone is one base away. This CDR3 is CASSPGQITDTQYF. The CDR3 DNA sequence: TGCGCCAGCAGCCCTGGACAGATCACAGATACGCAGTATTTT. This chain links TRBV5-1 with TRBJ2-3, with a possible D match to TRBD1 (6 bases). This CDR3 comprises 14 residues. Deletions cut 4 bases from V and 2 bases from J, with 11 bases between. Germline assignment: CDR1 SGHRS and CDR2 YFSETQ.

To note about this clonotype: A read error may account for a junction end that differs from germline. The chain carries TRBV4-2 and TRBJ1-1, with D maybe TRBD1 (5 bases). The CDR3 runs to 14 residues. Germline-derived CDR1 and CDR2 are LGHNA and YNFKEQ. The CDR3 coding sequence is TGTGCCAGCAGTCAAGACGCACCGGGGGGGTCAGCTTTCTTT. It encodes CASSQDAPGGSAFF.

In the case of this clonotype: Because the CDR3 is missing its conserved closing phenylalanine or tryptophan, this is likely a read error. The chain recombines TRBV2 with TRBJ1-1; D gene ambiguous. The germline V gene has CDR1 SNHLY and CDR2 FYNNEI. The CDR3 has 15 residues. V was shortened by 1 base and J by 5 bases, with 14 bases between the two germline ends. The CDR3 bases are TGTGCCAGCAGTGAAGAAAGTCTCGCGGGGACTGAAGCTTTCATT. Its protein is CASSEESLAGTEAFI.

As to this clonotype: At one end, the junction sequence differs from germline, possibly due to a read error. CDR3 region: CSVHSGTNYCYTF. As DNA, the CDR3 is TGCAGCGTGCACAGTGGGACTAACTATTGCTACACCTTC. The chain employs TRBV29-1 and TRBJ1-2; a weak D match, TRBD1 (5 bases). Germline V gene data show CDR1 as SQVTM and CDR2 as ANQGSEA. This CDR3 spans 13 amino acids.

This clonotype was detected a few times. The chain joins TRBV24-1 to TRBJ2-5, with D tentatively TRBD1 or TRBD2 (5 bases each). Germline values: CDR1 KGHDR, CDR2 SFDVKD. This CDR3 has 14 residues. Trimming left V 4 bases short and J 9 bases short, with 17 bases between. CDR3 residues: CATSEPGTVNAQYF. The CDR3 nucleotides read TGTGCCACCAGTGAACCCGGGACGGTCAACGCCCAGTACTTC.

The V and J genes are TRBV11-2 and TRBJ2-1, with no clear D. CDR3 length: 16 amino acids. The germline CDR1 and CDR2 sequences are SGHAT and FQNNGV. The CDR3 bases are TGTACCAACAGCTTAGAAGGATTAGCTTTGTACAATGAGCAGTTCTTC. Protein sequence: CTNSLEGLALYNEQFF.